The 9 T cell receptor beta chains given below trace back to one sample, sequenced in a study of radiotherapy plus CTLA-4 blockade in lung cancer. The assay was immunoSEQ multiplex PCR, and TCRdb's table has in-frame clones only and misses some. The sample comprises under 65,000 clones, 77% of which are singletons, and around 2.5% rests with the top ten. The specimen was peripheral blood, collected from a patient treated with radiotherapy plus ipilimumab. These TCRs come from a human donor with non-small cell lung cancer whose response to radiotherapy plus ipilimumab could not be evaluated.

The chain links TRBV18 to TRBJ2-3; 10 bases map to TRBD2. This CDR3 comprises 19 residues. J lost 0 bases, V lost 3 bases, and 12 bases had no gene match. CDR1 is KGHSH and CDR2 is LQKENI in the germline V gene. CDR3 bases: TGTGCCAGCTCACCCACCGGAGCGGGAGGGCTCACTAGCACAGATACGCAGTATTTT. The encoded protein is CASSPTGAGGLTSTDTQYF.

J is TRBJ2-3 and V is TRBV7-3; D is possibly TRBD2 (6 bases). CDR1 is SGHTA and CDR2 is FQGTGA in the germline V gene. This CDR3 spans 16 amino acids. Trimming pared 6 bases from V and 2 bases from J, leaving 18 bases between. In DNA form, the CDR3 reads TGTGCCAGCAGGAAAGATAGCGGATCCCCCACAGATACGCAGTATTTT. Protein: CASRKDSGSPTDTQYF.

This chain connects TRBV9 to TRBJ2-6; possibly TRBD2 for D (6 bases). CDR3 length: 19 residues. V lost 4 bases and J lost 4, with 24 bases in between. Germline CDR1 SGDLS, CDR2 YYNGEE. CDR3 sequence: CASSPRSLGGVLGANVLTF. For the CDR3, the DNA is TGTGCCAGCAGCCCCCGATCCCTCGGGGGAGTCTTGGGGGCCAACGTCCTGACTTTC. Looking up the rest from reference TRBV9 and TRBJ2-6 gives the full variable domain: DSGVTQTPKHLITATGQRVTLRCSPRSGDLSVYWYQQSLDQGLQFLIQYYNGEERAKGNILERFSAQQFPDLHSELNLSSLELGDSALYFCASSPRSLGGVLGANVLTFGAGSRLTVL.

This clone was recorded once. The rearrangement uses TRBV7-2 and TRBJ1-4; 9 bases are a match to TRBD1. The trim removed 3 bases at V and 0 bases at J, leaving 2 bases unmatched. The CDR3 runs to 16 residues. Germline V CDR1 and CDR2: SGHTA, FQGNSA. CDR3 sequence (DNA): TGTGCCAGCAGCTTCAGGACAGGGGCAACTAATGAAAAACTGTTTTTT. The encoded protein is CASSFRTGATNEKLFF. Looking up the rest from reference TRBV7-2 and TRBJ1-4 gives the full variable domain: GAGVSQSPSNKVTEKGKDVELRCDPISGHTALYWYRQSLGQGLEFLIYFQGNSAPDKSGLPSDRFSAERTGGSVSTLTIQRTQQEDSAVYLCASSFRTGATNEKLFFGSGTQLSVL.

The V and J genes are TRBV5-1 and TRBJ1-2; a weak D match, TRBD1 (6 bases). The CDR3 extends over 14 amino acids. The V and J ends lost 2 bases and 5 bases respectively, with 13 bases between them. The germline V gene has CDR1 SGHRS and CDR2 YFSETQ. In nucleotides, the CDR3 is TGCGCCAGCAGCTTTGAAGGGGGTGGATATGGCTACACCTTC. This encodes CASSFEGGGYGYTF.

This clone occurred once. V gene TRBV6-5 combines with J gene TRBJ2-7, with a possible D match to TRBD2 (6 bases). Trimming took off 7 bases at V and 2 bases at J, with 15 bases between the two ends. This CDR3 has 14 amino acids. The germline V gene has CDR1 MNHEY and CDR2 SVGAGI. CDR3 in amino acids: CASMGRDGTYEQYF. The CDR3 DNA reads TGTGCCAGCATGGGGCGGGACGGGACCTACGAGCAGTACTTC.

V usage is TRBV4-1 and J usage is TRBJ2-4, with a possible D match to TRBD2 (5 bases). The CDR3 spans 17 residues. Trimming shortened V by 0 bases and J by 0 bases, and 12 bases separated the two germline ends. The germline V gene encodes CDR1 MGHRA and CDR2 YSYEKL. The CDR3 DNA sequence: TGCGCCAGCAGCCAAGATTCCGCCGGGATAGCCAAAAACATTCAGTACTTC. Its translation: CASSQDSAGIAKNIQYF.

This clone has only a few counts. The chain couples TRBV7-2 to TRBJ2-5; TRBD2 aligns across 9 bases. This CDR3 spans 15 amino acids. From germline, CDR1 is SGHTA and CDR2 FQGNSA. With 4 bases clipped from V and 4 bases from J, the junction kept 7 bases outside the gene matches. The CDR3 region is CASSSGLALVETQYF. CDR3 coding DNA: TGTGCCAGCAGCTCGGGACTAGCTTTGGTAGAGACCCAGTACTTC. The full variable domain, rest sourced from reference TRBV7-2 and TRBJ2-5, is GAGVSQSPSNKVTEKGKDVELRCDPISGHTALYWYRQSLGQGLEFLIYFQGNSAPDKSGLPSDRFSAERTGGSVSTLTIQRTQQEDSAVYLCASSSGLALVETQYFGPGTRLLVL.

J is TRBJ1-2 and V is TRBV19, with D tentatively TRBD1 (5 bases). CDR1 LNHDA and CDR2 SQIVND come from the germline V gene (reference sequence). CDR3 length: 16 residues. Trimming pared 1 base from V and 4 bases from J, leaving 16 bases between. CDR3 residues: CASSIGRADFGYGYTF. The CDR3 nucleotides are TGTGCCAGTAGTATAGGCAGGGCCGACTTCGGCTATGGCTACACCTTC.